This T cell receptor beta chain was sequenced for a study of Ad26.COV2.S vaccination and SARS-CoV-2 variants. General study findings and limits: The TCR breadth and depth analyses may have understated or missed part of the total T cell responses. Relative to placebo recipients, vaccine recipients exhibited elevated spike-specific TCR breadth.

Specified treatment: roughly 18 received Ad26.COV2.S at low or high dose, single or two shots; roughly five received placebo; per-sample allocation not given. Material that was analyzed had been drawn on day 63 after the first vaccine or placebo injection. Sequenced by immunoSEQ multiplex PCR; TCRdb stores in-frame clones only, minus some. The data show more than 300,000 clones, approximately 90% seen once. Losses at the gene ends were 4 bases for V and 3 bases for J; bases not matched to a gene: 3. The CDR3 is 14 residues long. Germline V gives CDR1 MNHEY, CDR2 SVGAGI. Concerning this clone: Its matching antigen is unknown.

The sequence came from a person aged 18-60 years who received the Ad26.COV2.S COVID-19 vaccine or a placebo. J is TRBJ2-7 and V is TRBV6-5; 10 bases are shared with TRBD2. The material sequenced was peripheral blood, taken in a trial of Ad26.COV2.S vaccine versus placebo. The DNA of the CDR3 is TGTGCCAGCAGTTGGACTAGCGGCAACTACGAGCAGTACTTC. Translating gives CASSWTSGNYEQYF.